These T cell receptor beta chains were read from a single sample in a study of CD8 T cells in Susac syndrome. TCRdb re-analysed the immunoSEQ multiplex PCR reads in MiXCR, keeping a single row per CDR3 protein. The table includes 100,000 to 150,000 distinct CDR3 sequences, about 93% detected once. Sequences were obtained from CD8+ T cells from PBMCs. The receptor source for this set is a human donor with Susac syndrome. The CDR3 runs from the conserved cysteine through the conserved F or W. D genes are given only for firm matches. Where a row states a size, it is once, few, many or the class of an expanded clone; other rows omit it.

>TRBV30|-|TRBD2|TRBJ2-1
TGTGCCTGGAGTGTAGGTGCTAGCGGGGCCGATGAGCAGTTCTTC
CAWSVGASGADEQFF
>TRBV28|-|-|TRBJ1-6
TGTGCCAGCAGTTCAGGACATCTCTATAATTCACCCCTCCACTTT
CASSSGHLYNSPLHF
>TRBV29-1|-|-|TRBJ2-1
TGCAGCGTTGACCCGACGGAAGAACCGTACAATGAGCAGTTCTTC
CSVDPTEEPYNEQFF
>TRBV27|once|TRBD2|TRBJ2-7
TGTGCCAGCGGATCAACTAGCGTCGAGCAGTACTTC
CASGSTSVEQYF
>TRBV2|-|TRBD1|TRBJ1-1
TGTGCCAGCAGTAACAGGGGTGCATCTGAAGCTTTCTTT
CASSNRGASEAFF
>TRBV29-1|-|TRBD1|TRBJ1-2
TGCAGCGTATATACAGGGGGTTACTATGGCTACACCTTC
CSVYTGGYYGYTF
>TRBV9|-|TRBD1|TRBJ1-1
TGTGCCAGCAGCGACACCGGGACAGGGGGCACTGAAGCTTTCTTT
CASSDTGTGGTEAFF
>TRBV11-3|-|-|TRBJ2-1
TGTGCCAGCAGCTTAGAAGGAAGCGATGAGCAGTTCTTC
CASSLEGSDEQFF
>TRBV6-2/TRBV6-3|once|TRBD1|TRBJ2-1
TGTGCCAGCAGTTCCGGGACAGGGGCATACAATGAGCAGTTCTTC
CASSSGTGAYNEQFF
>TRBV6-6|-|-|TRBJ2-1
TGTGCCAGCTGTACTGACCCCGAAGTCGATGAGCAGTTCTTC
CASCTDPEVDEQFF
>TRBV9|-|-|TRBJ2-3
TGTGCCAGCAGCGCCCTTCGGGCCACAGATACGCAGTATTTT
CASSALRATDTQYF
>TRBV13|-|TRBD1|TRBJ2-4
TGTGCCAGCAGCTCCGAACCGGGACAGGTTACCTTC
CASSSEPGQVTF
>TRBV6-6|-|TRBD2|TRBJ2-1
TGTGCCAGCAGTCCCGGGGGGGCCTCCTACAATGAGCAGTTCTTC
CASSPGGASYNEQFF
>TRBV13|-|-|TRBJ2-1
TGTGCCAGCAGCTCCACCCGGGACTCCGAGCAGTTCTTC
CASSSTRDSEQFF
>TRBV29-1|-|-|TRBJ2-2
TGCAGCGCAGCTCGGGGCACCGGGGAGCTGTTTTTT
CSAARGTGELFF
>TRBV6-4|-|TRBD2|TRBJ2-3
TGTGCCAGCAGTGAGCGGGGGGGCACAGATACGCAGTATTTT
CASSERGGTDTQYF
>TRBV5-6|-|-|TRBJ1-2
TGTGCCAGCAGCTTGCGTAGGCTCACACGGGGTGGCTACACCTTC
CASSLRRLTRGGYTF
>TRBV27|-|-|TRBJ2-3
TGTGCCAGCAGTGGCCTCAATCACACAGATACGCAGTATTTT
CASSGLNHTDTQYF
>TRBV5-1|-|TRBD2|TRBJ2-3
TGCGCCAGCAGCTTTAGGGTAGCGGGGTCGGTGGGTGATACGCAGTATTTT
CASSFRVAGSVGDTQYF
>TRBV19|-|TRBD1|TRBJ1-5
TGTGCCAGTAGCCTCACCCTGACAGGGTTAGATCAGCCCCAGCATTTT
CASSLTLTGLDQPQHF
>TRBV29-1|-|TRBD1|TRBJ2-7
TGCAGCGTTGCCGGGACAGGGAGCTACGAGCAGTACTTC
CSVAGTGSYEQYF
>TRBV15|-|-|TRBJ1-6
TGTGCCACCAGCAGACCCTCCGACCCCCGGCGTTCACCCCTCCACTTT
CATSRPSDPRRSPLHF
>TRBV2|once|TRBD1|TRBJ1-5
TGTGCCAGCAGTCTCGGGACAGGGCATCAGCCCCAGCATTTT
CASSLGTGHQPQHF
>TRBV10-3|-|-|TRBJ2-7
TGTGCCATCAGTGAGTCGAAGGAGCAGTACTTC
CAISESKEQYF
>TRBV24-1|-|TRBD1|TRBJ2-5
TGTGCCACCAGCGGCCAGGGGGATGTAGAGACCCAGTACTTC
CATSGQGDVETQYF
>TRBV7-9|-|TRBD1|TRBJ2-2
TGTGCCAGCAGCCCAGCAGAGGGGGCGCGGGCCGGGGAGCTGTTTTTT
CASSPAEGARAGELFF
>TRBV14|-|-|TRBJ2-7
TGTGCCAGCAGCCAAGATGACGGGGTCTACGAGCAGTACTTC
CASSQDDGVYEQYF
>TRBV7-9|-|TRBD2|TRBJ2-7
TGTGCCAGCAGCCCTGACCCGGGCGGGAGGACTTCCTACGAGCAGTACTTC
CASSPDPGGRTSYEQYF
>TRBV27|-|-|TRBJ2-7
TGTGCCAGCCGTCCCGGAATTGGGTACGAGCAGTACTTC
CASRPGIGYEQYF
>TRBV30|-|TRBD1|TRBJ2-7
TGTGCCTGGAGTTTACAGGGGAACTCCTACGAGCAGTACTTC
CAWSLQGNSYEQYF
>TRBV30|-|-|TRBJ1-6
TGTGCCTGGAGCTCACCCAGGGGACCAAATTCACCCCTCCACTTT
CAWSSPRGPNSPLHF
>TRBV4-1|-|-|TRBJ2-1
TGCGCCAGCAGCCAAGATCGGCCCCGACCCCGGACCAGGTCCTACAATGAGCAGTTCTTC
CASSQDRPRPRTRSYNEQFF
>TRBV20-1|-|-|TRBJ1-5
TGCAGTGCTGGACGATGGAGCAATCAGCCCCAGCATTTT
CSAGRWSNQPQHF
>TRBV13|-|TRBD2|TRBJ2-5
TGTGCCAGCAGCCCCAGTGGCGGGAGTGCGACCCAGTACTTC
CASSPSGGSATQYF
>TRBV12-3/TRBV12-4|-|-|TRBJ1-1
TGTGCCAGCAGTCCATTCAACGGGGGCACTGAAGCTTTCTTT
CASSPFNGGTEAFF
>TRBV4-3|-|TRBD2|TRBJ2-7
TGCGCCAGCAGCCAAGACGGGACTAGCTCCTACGAGCAGTACTTC
CASSQDGTSSYEQYF
>TRBV3-1|-|-|TRBJ2-7
TGTGCCAGCAGCCAAGAGCTGGGGGCCTACGAGCAGTACTTC
CASSQELGAYEQYF
>TRBV5-1|once|-|TRBJ1-6
TGCGCCAGCAGCTCCCCGGAGGGCCGTACCGATTCACCCCTCCACTTT
CASSSPEGRTDSPLHF
>TRBV24-1|-|TRBD2|TRBJ2-3
TGTGCCACCAAGGGACTAGTAGGAGATACGCAGTATTTT
CATKGLVGDTQYF
>TRBV4-3|few|-|TRBJ2-7
TGCGCCAGCAGCCAAGATTTTGCCTACGAGCAGTACTTC
CASSQDFAYEQYF
>TRBV5-1|-|-|TRBJ1-3
TGCGCCAGCAGCGCCTCTGGAAACACCATATATTTT
CASSASGNTIYF
>TRBV6-5|-|-|TRBJ2-7
TGTGCCAGCAGCTCGGGCGAGGCGGGCGAGCAGTACTTC
CASSSGEAGEQYF
>TRBV30|-|TRBD2|TRBJ2-2
TGTGCCTGCCTATTGATAGGACTAGCGGAAATGAACACCGGGGAGCTGTTTTTT
CACLLIGLAEMNTGELFF
>TRBV7-2|-|TRBD2|TRBJ2-2
TGTGCCAGCAGCTTAGAAGGACTAGCGGGAGCAGGGGAGCTGTTTTTT
CASSLEGLAGAGELFF
>TRBV4-2|once|TRBD2|TRBJ2-1
TGTGCCAGCAGCCAGACTAGCGGGAGGGGCGATGAGCAGTTCTTC
CASSQTSGRGDEQFF
>TRBV20-1|-|TRBD1|TRBJ2-1
TGCAGTGCCCTTCGCCGGGACAGCCCCTACAATGAGCAGTTCTTC
CSALRRDSPYNEQFF
>TRBV28|-|-|TRBJ2-7
TGTGCCAGCAGCTATTCGAGGGGCAGGCCCTCCTACGAGCAGTACTTC
CASSYSRGRPSYEQYF
>TRBV4-3|-|TRBD2|TRBJ2-1
TGCGCCAGCAGCCACACTAGCGGGAGGGGGGATGAGCAGTTCTTC
CASSHTSGRGDEQFF
>TRBV2|-|TRBD2|TRBJ2-5
TGTGCCAGCAGCGGACTAGCGGCCCAAGAGACCCAGTACTTC
CASSGLAAQETQYF
>TRBV4-1|-|-|TRBJ1-4
TGCGCCAGCAGCCAAGTGGGGAATGAAAAACTGTTTTTT
CASSQVGNEKLFF
>TRBV30|-|-|TRBJ1-2
TGTGCCTGGAGTAAAGGGGTCGGCTACACCTTC
CAWSKGVGYTF
>TRBV4-2|-|TRBD2|TRBJ2-3
TGTGCCAGCAGCCAAGGGGACGGGGGGGCCACAGATACGCAGTATTTT
CASSQGDGGATDTQYF
>TRBV30|-|-|TRBJ1-1
TGTGCCTGGAGCGAACTATGGACTGAAGCTTTCTTT
CAWSELWTEAFF
>TRBV3-1|-|-|TRBJ1-6
TGTGCCAGCAGCCAATCGACCGTTGATTCACCCCTCCACTTT
CASSQSTVDSPLHF
>TRBV7-9|-|-|TRBJ2-6
TGTGCCAGCAGCTTAGTATCAGGGGTCAACGTCCTGACTTTC
CASSLVSGVNVLTF
>TRBV13|-|TRBD2|TRBJ2-3
TGTGCCAGCAGCTGGACTAGCGGGGGGGCGATCACAGATACGCAGTATTTT
CASSWTSGGAITDTQYF
>TRBV13|once|TRBD2|TRBJ2-1
TGTGCCAGCAGCTTTGGCCTAGCGGAGCACAATGAGCAGTTCTTC
CASSFGLAEHNEQFF
>TRBV3-1|-|-|TRBJ2-7
TGTGCCAGCAGCCATAAGACAGCCTACTACGAGCAGTACTTC
CASSHKTAYYEQYF
>TRBV9|-|TRBD1|TRBJ1-5
TGTGCCAGCAGCGTCGAGGGGGCTGGTCAGCCCCAGCATTTT
CASSVEGAGQPQHF